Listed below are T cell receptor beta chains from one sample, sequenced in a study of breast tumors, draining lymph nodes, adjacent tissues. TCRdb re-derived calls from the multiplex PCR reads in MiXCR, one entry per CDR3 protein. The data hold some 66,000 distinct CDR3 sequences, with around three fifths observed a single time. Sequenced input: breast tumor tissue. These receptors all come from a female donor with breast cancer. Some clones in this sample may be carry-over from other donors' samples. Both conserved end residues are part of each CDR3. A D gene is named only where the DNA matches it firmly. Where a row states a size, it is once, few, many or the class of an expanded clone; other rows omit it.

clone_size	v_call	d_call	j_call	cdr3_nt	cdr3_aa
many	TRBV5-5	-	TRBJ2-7	TGTGCCAGCAGCTTTTCCTTCCGGGACAACTACGAGCAGTACTTC	CASSFSFRDNYEQYF
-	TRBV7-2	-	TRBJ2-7	TGTGCCAGCAGCTTCCGCTTCACCCCCAGCTCCTACGAGCAGTACTTC	CASSFRFTPSSYEQYF
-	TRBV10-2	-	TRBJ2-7	TGCGCCAGCAGTGCTAGAGAAAGTGGACTCGACGAGCAGTACTTC	CASSARESGLDEQYF
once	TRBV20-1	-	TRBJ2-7	TGCAGTGCACCTCCGTGCTCCTACGAGCAGTACTTC	CSAPPCSYEQYF
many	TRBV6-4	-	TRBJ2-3	TGTGCCAGCAGTTTCAGGGTTACAGATACGCAGTATTTT	CASSFRVTDTQYF
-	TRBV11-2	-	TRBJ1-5	TGTGCCAGCAGCTACCAGGGGAACCAGCCCCAGCATTTT	CASSYQGNQPQHF
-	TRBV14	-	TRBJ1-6	TGTGCCAGCCGACAGGTGGATAATTCACCCCTCCACTTT	CASRQVDNSPLHF
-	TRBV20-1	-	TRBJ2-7	TGCGCCTGCTCTGGGGGGACGCGACCTTACGAGCAGTACTTC	CACSGGTRPYEQYF
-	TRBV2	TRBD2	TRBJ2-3	TGTGCCAGCAGGCTAGCGGGGGGTACAACAGATACGCAGTATTTT	CASRLAGGTTDTQYF
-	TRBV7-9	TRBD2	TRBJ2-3	TGTGCCAGCAGCTTTCGGGCGGGAGTAAGTGATACGCAGTATTTT	CASSFRAGVSDTQYF
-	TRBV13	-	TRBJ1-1	TGTGCCAGCAGCCAGACGGCGGCTACTGAAGCTTTCTTT	CASSQTAATEAFF
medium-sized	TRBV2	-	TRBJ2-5	TGTGCCCTCAAGGGGGTGGGGGAGGAGACCCAGTACTTC	CALKGVGEETQYF
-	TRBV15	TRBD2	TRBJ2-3	TGTGCCACCAGCAGACCACTAGCGGTGAGCACAGATACGCAGTATTTT	CATSRPLAVSTDTQYF
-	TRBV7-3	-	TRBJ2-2	TGTGCCAGCAGCTTAGCGGCGTACACCGGGGAGCTGTTTTTT	CASSLAAYTGELFF
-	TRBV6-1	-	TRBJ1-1	TGTGCCAGCAGTGAAGCGAGGGGCATTGGGGAAGCTTTCTTT	CASSEARGIGEAFF
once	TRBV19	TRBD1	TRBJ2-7	TGTGCCAGTAGTACCCCGGGACAGGGCTACGAGCAGTACTTC	CASSTPGQGYEQYF
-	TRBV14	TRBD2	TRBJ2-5	TGTGCCAGCAGCCACGGCGTTTTAGCGGGCAGCCGAGAGACCCAGTACTTC	CASSHGVLAGSRETQYF
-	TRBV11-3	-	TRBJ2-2	TGTGCCAGCAGGCCGACTCTCACCGGGGAGCTGTTTTTT	CASRPTLTGELFF
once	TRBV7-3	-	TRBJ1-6	TGTGCCAGCAGCTCCCCCAGGGGTAATTCACCCCTCCACTTT	CASSSPRGNSPLHF
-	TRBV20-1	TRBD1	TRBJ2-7	TGCAGTTTAGACAGGGTTCTGTACGAGCAGTACTTC	CSLDRVLYEQYF
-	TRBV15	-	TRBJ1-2	TGTGCCACCAGCAGAGATATAGGGGGAGACTATGGCTACACCTTC	CATSRDIGGDYGYTF
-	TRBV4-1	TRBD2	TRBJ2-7	TGCGCCAGCAGCCAAGATCCACCGGGACTAGCGGGAGGGGTCGAGCAGTACTTC	CASSQDPPGLAGGVEQYF
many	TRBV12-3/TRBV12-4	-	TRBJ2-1	TGTGCCAGCAGTTTCCAGGGACAAGACAATGAGCAGTTCTTC	CASSFQGQDNEQFF
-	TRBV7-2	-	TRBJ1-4	TGTGCCAGCAGCTCCGACAGTGGGGGAGAAAAACTGTTTTTT	CASSSDSGGEKLFF